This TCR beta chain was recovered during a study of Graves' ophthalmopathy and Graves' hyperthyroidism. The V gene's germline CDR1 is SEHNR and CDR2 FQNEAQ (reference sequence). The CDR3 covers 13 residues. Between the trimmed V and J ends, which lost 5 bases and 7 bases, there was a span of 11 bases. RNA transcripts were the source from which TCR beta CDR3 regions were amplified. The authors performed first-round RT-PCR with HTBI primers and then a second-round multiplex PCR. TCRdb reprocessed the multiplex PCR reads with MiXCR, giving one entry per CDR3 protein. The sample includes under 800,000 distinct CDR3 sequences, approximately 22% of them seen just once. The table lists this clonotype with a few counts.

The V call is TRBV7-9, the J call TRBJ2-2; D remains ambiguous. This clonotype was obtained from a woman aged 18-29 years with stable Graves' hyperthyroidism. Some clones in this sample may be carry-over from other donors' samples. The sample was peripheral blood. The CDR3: CASSPTGIGELFF. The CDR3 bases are TGTGCCAGCAGCCCCACGGGTATCGGGGAGCTGTTTTTT. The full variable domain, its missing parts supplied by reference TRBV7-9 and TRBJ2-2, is DTGVSQNPRHKITKRGQNVTFRCDPISEHNRLYWYRQTLGQGPEFLTYFQNEAQLEKSRLLSDRFSAERPKGSFSTLEIQRTEQGDSAMYLCASSPTGIGELFFGEGSRLTVL.